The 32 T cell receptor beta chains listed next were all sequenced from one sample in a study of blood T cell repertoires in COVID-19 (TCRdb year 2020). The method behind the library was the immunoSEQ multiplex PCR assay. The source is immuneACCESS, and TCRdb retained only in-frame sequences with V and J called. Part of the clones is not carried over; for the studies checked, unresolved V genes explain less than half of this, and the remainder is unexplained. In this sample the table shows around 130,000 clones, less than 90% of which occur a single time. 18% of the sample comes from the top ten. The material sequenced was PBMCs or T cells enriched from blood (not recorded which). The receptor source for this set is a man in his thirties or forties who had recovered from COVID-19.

The CDR3 sequence is CASTWRGGLDEQFF. The CDR3 DNA reads TGTGCCAGTACTTGGCGGGGGGGCCTCGATGAGCAGTTCTTC. The J gene is TRBJ2-1, the V gene TRBV19; 9 nucleotides agree with TRBD2. Germline V gene sequence: CDR1 LNHDA, CDR2 SQIVND (reference sequence). Losses at the gene ends were 7 bases for V and 8 bases for J; bases not matched to a gene: 9. The CDR3 loop spans 14 amino acids.

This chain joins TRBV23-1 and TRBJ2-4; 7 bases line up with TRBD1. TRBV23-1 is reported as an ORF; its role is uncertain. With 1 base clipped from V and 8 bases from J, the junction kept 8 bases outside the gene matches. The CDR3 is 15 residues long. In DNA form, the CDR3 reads TGCGCCAGCAGTCAATGGGACAGTGGGTTTTACATTCAGTACTTC. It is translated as CASSQWDSGFYIQYF.

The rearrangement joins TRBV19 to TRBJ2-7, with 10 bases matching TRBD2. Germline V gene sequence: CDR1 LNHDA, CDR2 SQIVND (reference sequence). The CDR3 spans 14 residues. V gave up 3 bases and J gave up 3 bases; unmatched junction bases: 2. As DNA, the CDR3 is TGTGCCAGTAGTATCGCTAGCGGGGGCTACGAGCAGTACTTC. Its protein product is CASSIASGGYEQYF. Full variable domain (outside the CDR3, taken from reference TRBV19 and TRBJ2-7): DGGITQSPKYLFRKEGQNVTLSCEQNLNHDAMYWYRQDPGQGLRLIYYSQIVNDFQKGDIAEGYSVSREKKESFPLTVTSAQKNPTAFYLCASSIASGGYEQYFGPGTRLTVT.

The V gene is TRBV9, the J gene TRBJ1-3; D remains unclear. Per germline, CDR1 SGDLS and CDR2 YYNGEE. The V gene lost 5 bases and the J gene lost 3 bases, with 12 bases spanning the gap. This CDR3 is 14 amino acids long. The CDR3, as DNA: TGTGCCAGCAGTGATCCAGGAGGTGGAAACACCATATATTTT. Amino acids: CASSDPGGGNTIYF.

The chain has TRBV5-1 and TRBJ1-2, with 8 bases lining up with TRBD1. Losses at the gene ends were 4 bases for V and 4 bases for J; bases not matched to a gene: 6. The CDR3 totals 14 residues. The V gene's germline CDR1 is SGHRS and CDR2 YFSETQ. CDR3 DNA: TGCGCCAGCAGCAAAGATCAGGGGGCCTATGGCTACACCTTC. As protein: CASSKDQGAYGYTF.

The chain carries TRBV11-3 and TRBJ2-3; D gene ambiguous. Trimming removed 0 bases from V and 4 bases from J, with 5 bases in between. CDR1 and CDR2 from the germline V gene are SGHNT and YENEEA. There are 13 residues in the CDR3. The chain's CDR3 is CASSLDRADTQYF. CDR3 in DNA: TGTGCCAGCAGCTTAGATCGGGCAGATACGCAGTATTTT.

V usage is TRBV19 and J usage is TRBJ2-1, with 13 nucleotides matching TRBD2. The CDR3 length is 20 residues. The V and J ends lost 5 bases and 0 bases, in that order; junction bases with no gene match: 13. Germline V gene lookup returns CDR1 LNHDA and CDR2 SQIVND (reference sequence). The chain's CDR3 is CASSLKPGLAGPSSYNEQFF. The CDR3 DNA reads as TGTGCCAGTAGTCTCAAGCCGGGACTAGCGGGGCCGAGCTCCTACAATGAGCAGTTCTTC.

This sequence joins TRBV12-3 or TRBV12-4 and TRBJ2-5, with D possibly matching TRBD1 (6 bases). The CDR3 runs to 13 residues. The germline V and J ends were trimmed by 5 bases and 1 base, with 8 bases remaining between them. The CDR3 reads CASSNRAQETQYF. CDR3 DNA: TGTGCCAGCAGTAACAGGGCCCAAGAGACCCAGTACTTC.

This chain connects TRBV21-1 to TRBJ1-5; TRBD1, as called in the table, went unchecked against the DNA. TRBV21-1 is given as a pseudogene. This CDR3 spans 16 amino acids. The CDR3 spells CASSKEGAGSNQPQHF. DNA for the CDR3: TGTGCCAGCAGCAAAGAGGGGGCGGGAAGCAATCAGCCCCAGCATTTT.

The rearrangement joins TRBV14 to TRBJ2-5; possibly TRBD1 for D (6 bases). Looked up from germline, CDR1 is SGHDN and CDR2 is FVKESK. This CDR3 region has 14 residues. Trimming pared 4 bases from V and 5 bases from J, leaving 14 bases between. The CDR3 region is CASSPSRRGETQYF. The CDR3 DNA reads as TGTGCCAGCAGCCCTAGTCGCAGGGGTGAGACCCAGTACTTC.

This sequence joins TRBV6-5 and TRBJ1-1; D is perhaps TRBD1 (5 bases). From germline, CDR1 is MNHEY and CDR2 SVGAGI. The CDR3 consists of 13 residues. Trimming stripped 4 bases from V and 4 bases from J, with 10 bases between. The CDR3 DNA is TGTGCCAGCAGTTCATGGGGCGTCACTGAAGCTTTCTTT. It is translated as CASSSWGVTEAFF.

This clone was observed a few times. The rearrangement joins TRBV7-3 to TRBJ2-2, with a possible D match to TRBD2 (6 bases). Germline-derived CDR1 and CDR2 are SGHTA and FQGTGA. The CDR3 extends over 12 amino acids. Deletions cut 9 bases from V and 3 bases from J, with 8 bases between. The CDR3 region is CASSSDTGELFF. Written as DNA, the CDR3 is TGTGCCAGTTCTAGCGACACCGGGGAGCTGTTTTTT.

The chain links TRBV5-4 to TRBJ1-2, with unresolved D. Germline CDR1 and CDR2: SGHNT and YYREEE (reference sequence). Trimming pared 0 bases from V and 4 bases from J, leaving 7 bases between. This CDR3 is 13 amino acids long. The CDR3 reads CASSLELLYGYTF. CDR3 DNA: TGTGCCAGCAGCTTGGAACTTCTCTATGGCTACACCTTC.

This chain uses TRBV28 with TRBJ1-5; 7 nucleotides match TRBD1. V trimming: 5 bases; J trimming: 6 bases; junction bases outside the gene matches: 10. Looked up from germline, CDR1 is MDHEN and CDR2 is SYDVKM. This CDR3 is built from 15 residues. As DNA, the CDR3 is TGTGCCAGCAGTATAAGGGGGCCGTCCCTTCAGCCCCAGCATTTT. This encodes CASSIRGPSLQPQHF.

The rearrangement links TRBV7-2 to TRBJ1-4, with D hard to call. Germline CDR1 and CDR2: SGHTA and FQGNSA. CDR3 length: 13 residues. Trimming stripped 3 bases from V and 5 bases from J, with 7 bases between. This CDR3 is CASSFAGNEKLFF. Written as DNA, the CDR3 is TGTGCCAGCAGCTTTGCGGGGAATGAAAAACTGTTTTTT.

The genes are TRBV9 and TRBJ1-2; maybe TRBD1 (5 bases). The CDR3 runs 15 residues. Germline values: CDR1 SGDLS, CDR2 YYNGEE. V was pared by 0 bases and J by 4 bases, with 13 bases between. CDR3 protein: CASSVALQGFYGYTF. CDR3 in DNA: TGTGCCAGCAGCGTAGCTCTTCAGGGATTCTATGGCTACACCTTC.

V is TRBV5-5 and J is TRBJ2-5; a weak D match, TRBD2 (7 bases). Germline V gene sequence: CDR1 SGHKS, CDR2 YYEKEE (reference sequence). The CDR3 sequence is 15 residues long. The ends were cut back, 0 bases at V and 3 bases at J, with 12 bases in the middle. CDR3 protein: CASSLVRGGEETQYF. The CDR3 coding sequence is TGTGCCAGCAGCTTGGTCAGGGGAGGGGAAGAGACCCAGTACTTC. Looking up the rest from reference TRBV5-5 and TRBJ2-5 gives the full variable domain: DAGVTQSPTHLIKTRGQQVTLRCSPISGHKSVSWYQQVLGQGPQFIFQYYEKEERGRGNFPDRFSARQFPNYSSELNVNALLLGDSALYLCASSLVRGGEETQYFGPGTRLLVL.

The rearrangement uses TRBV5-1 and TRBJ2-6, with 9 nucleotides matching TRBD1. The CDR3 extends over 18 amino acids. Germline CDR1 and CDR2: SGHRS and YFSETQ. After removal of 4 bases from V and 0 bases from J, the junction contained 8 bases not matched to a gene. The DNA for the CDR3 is TGCGCCAGCAGCCCATGGACAGGGGTTCACTCTGGGGCCAACGTCCTGACTTTC. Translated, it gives CASSPWTGVHSGANVLTF.

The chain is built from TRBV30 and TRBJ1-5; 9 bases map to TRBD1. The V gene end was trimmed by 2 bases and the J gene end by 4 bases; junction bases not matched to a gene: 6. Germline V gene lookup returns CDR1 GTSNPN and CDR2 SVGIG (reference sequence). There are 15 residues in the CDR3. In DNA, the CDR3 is TGTGCCTGGAGTCCAGGGGACAGGGAGAATCAGCCCCAGCATTTT. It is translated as CAWSPGDRENQPQHF.

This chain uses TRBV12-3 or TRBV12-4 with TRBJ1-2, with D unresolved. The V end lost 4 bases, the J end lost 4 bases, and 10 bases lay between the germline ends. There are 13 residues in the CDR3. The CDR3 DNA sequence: TGTGCCAGCAGTTCGCTGGCGGGCTATGGCTACACCTTC. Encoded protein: CASSSLAGYGYTF.

CDR3 coding DNA: TGTGCCAGCAGCGTGTGGCTAGCGGGACGAAACAATGAGCAGTTCTTC. It specifies CASSVWLAGRNNEQFF. The chain combines TRBV9 with TRBJ2-1; the match to TRBD2 covers 9 bases. The germline V gene has CDR1 SGDLS and CDR2 YYNGEE. CDR3 length: 16 amino acids. Germline trimming cut 2 bases from V and 5 bases from J; bases unmatched to any gene: 8.

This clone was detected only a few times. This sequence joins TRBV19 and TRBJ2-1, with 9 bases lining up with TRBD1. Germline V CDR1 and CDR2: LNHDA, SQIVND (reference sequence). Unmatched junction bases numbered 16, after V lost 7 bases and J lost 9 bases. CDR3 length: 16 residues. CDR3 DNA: TGTGCCAGTACCGACAGAGGACAGGGGCAGGGCAGTGAGCAGTTCTTC. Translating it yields CASTDRGQGQGSEQFF.

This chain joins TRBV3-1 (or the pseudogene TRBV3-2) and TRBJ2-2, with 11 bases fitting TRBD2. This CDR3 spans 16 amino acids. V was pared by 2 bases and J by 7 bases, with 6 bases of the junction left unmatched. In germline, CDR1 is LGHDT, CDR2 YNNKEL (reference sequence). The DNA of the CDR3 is TGTGCCAGCAGCCAATATAGCGGGGGGGCCGGCGGGGAGCTGTTTTTT. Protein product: CASSQYSGGAGGELFF.

CDR3 residues: CASSQVQQETQYF. CDR3 nucleotide sequence: TGCGCCAGCAGCCAAGTTCAACAAGAGACCCAGTACTTC. V is TRBV4-1 and J is TRBJ2-5; D call uncertain. CDR3 size: 13 residues. CDR1 MGHRA and CDR2 YSYEKL come from the germline V gene. Trimming removed 1 base from V and 2 bases from J, with 5 bases in between.

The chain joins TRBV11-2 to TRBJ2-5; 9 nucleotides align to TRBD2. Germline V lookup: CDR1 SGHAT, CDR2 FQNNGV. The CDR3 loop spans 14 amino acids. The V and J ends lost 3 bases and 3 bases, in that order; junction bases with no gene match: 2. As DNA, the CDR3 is TGTGCCAGCAGCTTGTTAGCGGGAGAAGAGACCCAGTACTTC. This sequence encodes CASSLLAGEETQYF. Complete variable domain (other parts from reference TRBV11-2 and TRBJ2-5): EAGVAQSPRYKIIEKRQSVAFWCNPISGHATLYWYQQILGQGPKLLIQFQNNGVVDDSQLPKDRFSAERLKGVDSTLKIQPAKLEDSAVYLCASSLLAGEETQYFGPGTRLLVL.

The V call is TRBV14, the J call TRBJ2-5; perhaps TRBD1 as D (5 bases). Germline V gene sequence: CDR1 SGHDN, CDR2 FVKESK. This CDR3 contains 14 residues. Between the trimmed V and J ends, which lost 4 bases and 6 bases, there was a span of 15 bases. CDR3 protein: CASSPTQGWKTQYF. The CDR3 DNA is TGTGCCAGCAGCCCAACCCAGGGTTGGAAGACCCAGTACTTC.

The DNA for the CDR3 is TGTGCCAGCAGAAGGGGGACGGTATACAATGAGCAGTTCTTC. It codes for CASRRGTVYNEQFF. This chain links TRBV27 with TRBJ2-1, with D tentatively TRBD1 (6 bases). Germline CDR1 and CDR2: MNHEY and SMNVEV (reference sequence). This CDR3 is 14 amino acids long. The V gene lost 6 bases and the J gene lost 4 bases, with 13 bases spanning the gap.

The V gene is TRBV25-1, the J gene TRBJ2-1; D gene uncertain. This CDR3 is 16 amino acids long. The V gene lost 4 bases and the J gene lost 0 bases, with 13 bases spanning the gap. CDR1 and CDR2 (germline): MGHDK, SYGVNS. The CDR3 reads CASSVTGRSSYNEQFF. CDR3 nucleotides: TGTGCCAGCAGTGTAACTGGGCGAAGCTCCTACAATGAGCAGTTCTTC.

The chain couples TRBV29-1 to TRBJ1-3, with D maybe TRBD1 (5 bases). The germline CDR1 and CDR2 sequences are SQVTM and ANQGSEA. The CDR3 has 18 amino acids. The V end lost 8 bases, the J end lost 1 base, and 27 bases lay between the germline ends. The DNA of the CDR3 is TGCAGCCCGCACGCCCGGGACTCCCCTTCGGGTTCTGGAAACACCATATATTTT. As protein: CSPHARDSPSGSGNTIYF.

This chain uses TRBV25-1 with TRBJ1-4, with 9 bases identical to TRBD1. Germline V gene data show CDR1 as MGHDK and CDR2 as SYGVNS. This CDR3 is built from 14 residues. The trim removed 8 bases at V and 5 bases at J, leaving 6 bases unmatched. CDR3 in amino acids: CASRLTGGNEKLFF. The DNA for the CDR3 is TGTGCCAGCCGATTGACAGGGGGGAATGAAAAACTGTTTTTT.

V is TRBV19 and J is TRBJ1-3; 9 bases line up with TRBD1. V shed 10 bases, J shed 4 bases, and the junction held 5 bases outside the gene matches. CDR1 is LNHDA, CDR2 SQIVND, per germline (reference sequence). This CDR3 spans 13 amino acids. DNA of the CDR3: TGTGCCACCGGACAGGGGCCAGGAAACACCATATATTTT. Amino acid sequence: CATGQGPGNTIYF.

CDR3 DNA sequence: TGTGCCACCCAGACTAGCGGAGAGACCCAGTACTTC. Its translation: CATQTSGETQYF. The V gene is TRBV6-1, the J gene TRBJ2-5, with 9 positions matching TRBD2. There are 12 residues in the CDR3. V shed 10 bases, J shed 4 bases, and the junction held 4 bases outside the gene matches. Germline V gene data show CDR1 as MNHNS and CDR2 as SASEGT.